This is a list of T cell receptor beta chains from one sample in a study of blood T cell repertoires in COVID-19. TCRdb's table, derived via immunoSEQ multiplex PCR, lists solely in-frame clones and lacks some. This table has roughly 220,000 clones, approximately 83% appearing once. The sequenced sample consisted of peripheral blood. All receptors come from a woman between 55 and 75 years old with acute or convalescent COVID-19. Both conserved end residues are part of each CDR3. The order of the fields is V gene, D gene, clone size, J gene, CDR3 protein, CDR3 DNA. A D gene is named only where the DNA matches it firmly. Clone size appears in some rows only: once, few, many, or a class for an expanded clone.

v_call: TRBV6-5
d_call: .
clone_size: .
j_call: TRBJ1-1
cdr3_aa: CASSYSAGANTEAFF
cdr3_nt: TGTGCCAGCAGTTACTCAGCAGGGGCCAACACTGAAGCTTTCTTT

v_call: TRBV6-6
d_call: TRBD1
clone_size: .
j_call: TRBJ1-2
cdr3_aa: CASKTGQGNEGYTF
cdr3_nt: TGTGCCAGCAAAACCGGACAGGGGAATGAAGGCTACACCTTC

v_call: TRBV6-5
d_call: .
clone_size: once
j_call: TRBJ1-3
cdr3_aa: CASTLGGYGNTIYF
cdr3_nt: TGTGCCAGCACCCTAGGGGGTTACGGAAACACCATATATTTT

v_call: TRBV19
d_call: .
clone_size: .
j_call: TRBJ2-1
cdr3_aa: CASSIMGNRDSYNEQFF
cdr3_nt: TGTGCCAGTAGTATTATGGGGAACAGGGACTCCTACAATGAGCAGTTCTTC

v_call: TRBV10-2
d_call: .
clone_size: .
j_call: TRBJ2-1
cdr3_aa: CASRLTDGGYNEQFF
cdr3_nt: TGCGCCAGCAGGTTGACGGACGGGGGCTACAATGAGCAGTTCTTC

v_call: TRBV11-2
d_call: TRBD2
clone_size: .
j_call: TRBJ2-1
cdr3_aa: CASSLKRGGSFEQFF
cdr3_nt: TGTGCCAGCAGCTTGAAGCGGGGGGGCTCCTTTGAGCAGTTCTTC

v_call: TRBV13
d_call: .
clone_size: few
j_call: TRBJ2-7
cdr3_aa: CASSFSTPGLEQYF
cdr3_nt: TGTGCCAGCAGCTTTTCCACCCCCGGTTTGGAGCAGTACTTC

v_call: TRBV19
d_call: TRBD1
clone_size: .
j_call: TRBJ1-1
cdr3_aa: CASSPGTGRVSREAFF
cdr3_nt: TGTGCCAGTAGCCCTGGGACAGGAAGGGTCTCAAGGGAAGCTTTCTTT

v_call: TRBV5-8
d_call: TRBD1
clone_size: once
j_call: TRBJ2-7
cdr3_aa: CASSLRQGRLYEQYF
cdr3_nt: TGTGCCAGCAGCCTCCGACAGGGGCGGCTCTACGAGCAGTACTTC

v_call: TRBV28
d_call: TRBD1
clone_size: .
j_call: TRBJ1-2
cdr3_aa: CASSYTGTGVSGYGYTF
cdr3_nt: TGTGCCAGCAGTTATACCGGGACAGGGGTTTCCGGCTATGGCTACACCTTC

v_call: TRBV28
d_call: .
clone_size: .
j_call: TRBJ2-2
cdr3_aa: CASSVDRYTGELFF
cdr3_nt: TGTGCCAGCAGTGTCGACAGATACACCGGGGAGCTGTTTTTT

v_call: TRBV7-3
d_call: TRBD1
clone_size: .
j_call: TRBJ1-2
cdr3_aa: CASSLDREGQYTF
cdr3_nt: TGTGCCAGCAGCTTAGACAGGGAAGGACAATACACCTTC

v_call: TRBV28
d_call: TRBD1
clone_size: .
j_call: TRBJ2-5
cdr3_aa: CASSSGQGAQETQYF
cdr3_nt: TGTGCCAGCAGTTCCGGACAGGGGGCACAAGAGACCCAGTACTTC

v_call: TRBV5-1
d_call: TRBD2
clone_size: once
j_call: TRBJ2-3
cdr3_aa: CASSLAMTSGGTDTQYF
cdr3_nt: TGCGCCAGCAGCTTGGCAATGACTAGCGGGGGCACAGATACGCAGTATTTT

v_call: TRBV7-2
d_call: .
clone_size: .
j_call: TRBJ2-2
cdr3_aa: CASSLTSPGTGELFF
cdr3_nt: TGTGCCAGCAGCTTAACTAGCCCGGGGACCGGGGAGCTGTTTTTT

v_call: TRBV30
d_call: TRBD1
clone_size: .
j_call: TRBJ1-2
cdr3_aa: CAWSGGDWTGKTPSYTF
cdr3_nt: TGTGCCTGGAGTGGGGGAGATTGGACAGGGAAGACTCCGAGCTACACCTTC

v_call: TRBV6-1
d_call: TRBD1
clone_size: .
j_call: TRBJ2-7
cdr3_aa: CASSERIMTGAGSYEQYF
cdr3_nt: TGTGCCAGCAGTGAACGGATTATGACAGGGGCGGGCTCCTACGAGCAGTACTTC

v_call: TRBV7-9
d_call: .
clone_size: once
j_call: TRBJ1-6
cdr3_aa: CASSFLQTSPLHF
cdr3_nt: TGTGCCAGCAGCTTCCTTCAGACATCACCCCTCCACTTT

v_call: TRBV27
d_call: TRBD1
clone_size: .
j_call: TRBJ1-3
cdr3_aa: CASSQQGTFYSGNTIYF
cdr3_nt: TGTGCCAGCAGTCAACAGGGGACATTTTACTCTGGAAACACCATATATTTT

v_call: TRBV20-1
d_call: .
clone_size: .
j_call: TRBJ1-5
cdr3_aa: CSASSSVQGVQPQHF
cdr3_nt: TGCAGTGCTAGTTCATCCGTACAGGGTGTTCAGCCCCAGCATTTT

v_call: TRBV5-6
d_call: .
clone_size: .
j_call: TRBJ2-1
cdr3_aa: CASSFGTYYNEQFF
cdr3_nt: TGTGCCAGCAGCTTTGGTACATACTACAATGAGCAGTTCTTC

v_call: TRBV6-2/TRBV6-3
d_call: .
clone_size: .
j_call: TRBJ1-2
cdr3_aa: CASSSGLELHGYTF
cdr3_nt: TGTGCCAGCAGTTCAGGGCTCGAGCTCCATGGCTACACCTTC

v_call: TRBV5-1
d_call: TRBD1
clone_size: .
j_call: TRBJ1-6
cdr3_aa: CASSLGQGYNSPLHF
cdr3_nt: TGCGCCAGCAGCTTGGGACAGGGCTATAATTCACCCCTCCACTTT

v_call: TRBV7-9
d_call: TRBD1
clone_size: few
j_call: TRBJ1-1
cdr3_aa: CASSQGTATEAFF
cdr3_nt: TGTGCCAGCAGCCAAGGGACAGCCACTGAAGCTTTCTTT

v_call: TRBV3-1/TRBV3-2
d_call: TRBD2
clone_size: .
j_call: TRBJ2-2
cdr3_aa: CASSQGTSGVTGELFF
cdr3_nt: TGTGCCAGCAGCCAAGGGACTAGCGGGGTCACCGGGGAGCTGTTTTTT

v_call: TRBV7-3
d_call: .
clone_size: .
j_call: TRBJ1-3
cdr3_aa: CASSDSVGNTIYF
cdr3_nt: TGTGCCAGCAGTGACTCGGTGGGAAACACCATATATTTT

v_call: TRBV9
d_call: .
clone_size: .
j_call: TRBJ1-1
cdr3_aa: CASSVVAGPNTEAFF
cdr3_nt: TGTGCCAGCAGCGTAGTGGCAGGGCCGAACACTGAAGCTTTCTTT

v_call: TRBV6-5
d_call: TRBD1
clone_size: .
j_call: TRBJ1-5
cdr3_aa: CASSLGQYSNQPQHF
cdr3_nt: TGTGCCAGCAGTTTGGGACAGTATAGCAATCAGCCCCAGCATTTT

v_call: TRBV6-5
d_call: .
clone_size: .
j_call: TRBJ1-2
cdr3_aa: CASSLGTTGSGYTF
cdr3_nt: TGTGCCAGCAGTTTGGGGACCACAGGGAGTGGCTACACCTTC

v_call: TRBV7-2
d_call: .
clone_size: .
j_call: TRBJ2-1
cdr3_aa: CASSPKGVGSYNEQFF
cdr3_nt: TGTGCCAGCAGCCCGAAGGGGGTGGGCTCCTACAATGAGCAGTTCTTC

v_call: TRBV19
d_call: TRBD1
clone_size: .
j_call: TRBJ2-6
cdr3_aa: CASTNRGTGSSGANVLTF
cdr3_nt: TGTGCCAGTACCAATCGAGGGACAGGGAGCTCTGGGGCCAACGTCCTGACTTTC